A few counts support the clone carrying this T cell receptor (beta chain). Its antigen is still unknown. TCRdb re-called the RT-PCR reads with MiXCR, one entry per CDR3 protein. The sample consists of about 160,000 distinct CDR3 sequences, about 11% of them appearing once. This sample was taken from a study of response to subunit inactivated influenza vaccine. Whole-study results and caveats: Each seasonal influenza vaccination, the authors suggested, recruits few new T cells.

The specimen comprised non-naive T cells sorted from PBMCs, sampled more than 35 days after vaccination. The sequence came from a man between 50 and 59 years old who received an inactivated influenza vaccine.

The CDR3 reads CASSQDGVVYEQYF. The CDR3 bases are TGTGCCAGCAGCCAAGACGGGGTGGTCTACGAGCAGTACTTC. This rearrangement joins TRBV14 to TRBJ2-7; tentatively, D is TRBD2 (5 bases). This CDR3 comprises 14 residues. The germline gives CDR1 SGHDN, CDR2 FVKESK. V was cut by 0 bases and J by 3 bases, with 9 bases left in between. The entire variable domain, with the rest obtained from reference TRBV14 and TRBJ2-7, is as follows: EAGVTQFPSHSVIEKGQTVTLRCDPISGHDNLYWYRRVMGKEIKFLLHFVKESKQDESGMPNNRFLAERTGGTYSTLKVQPAELEDSGVYFCASSQDGVVYEQYFGPGTRLTVT.